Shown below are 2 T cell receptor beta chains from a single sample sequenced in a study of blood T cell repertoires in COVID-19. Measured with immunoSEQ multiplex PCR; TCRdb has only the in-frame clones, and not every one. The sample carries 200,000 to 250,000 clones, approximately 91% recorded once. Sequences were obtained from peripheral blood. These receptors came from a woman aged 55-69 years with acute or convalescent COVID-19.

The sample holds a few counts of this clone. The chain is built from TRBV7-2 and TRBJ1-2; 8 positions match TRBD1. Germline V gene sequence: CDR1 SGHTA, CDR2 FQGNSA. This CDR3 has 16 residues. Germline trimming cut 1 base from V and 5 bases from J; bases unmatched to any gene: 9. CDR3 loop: CASSLGFGTGHYGYTF. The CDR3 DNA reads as TGTGCCAGCAGCTTAGGGTTCGGGACAGGACATTATGGCTACACCTTC.

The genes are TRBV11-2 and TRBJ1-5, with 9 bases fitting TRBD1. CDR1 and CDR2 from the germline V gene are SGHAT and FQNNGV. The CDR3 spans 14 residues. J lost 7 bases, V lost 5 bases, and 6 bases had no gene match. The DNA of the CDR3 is TGTGCCAGCAGCAGGGGGACAGGGAAACAGCCCCAGCATTTT. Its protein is CASSRGTGKQPQHF.